The clone carrying this TCR beta chain was seen repeatedly, ten times or more. This sample is part of a study of T-cell reconstitution after alpha-beta-depleted transplantation in children. TCRbeta library construction was performed incorporating unique molecular identifiers. MiXCR, applied by TCRdb to the PCR reads, yields one record per CDR3 protein. The sample lists about 640,000 distinct CDR3 sequences, 16% occurring once. Trimming took 2 bases from V and 5 from J, leaving 9 bases between them. CDR3 length: 13 amino acids. The input for sequencing was PBMCs from the stem cell graft donor, taken from the stem cell graft. This sequence was found in a human donor who donated a stem cell graft to a child with acute myeloid leukemia. J is TRBJ2-5 and V is TRBV12-3 or TRBV12-4; D is possibly TRBD1 or TRBD2 (5 bases each). CDR3 DNA sequence: TGTGCCAGCAGTTTACTGGGGACGGAGACCCAGTACTTC. Protein product: CASSLLGTETQYF.